This T cell receptor beta chain was profiled in a study of shared clonotypes between healthy human individuals. General observations from the study: Naive subsets usually exceeded memory subsets in estimated richness. Sequencing depth was predicted to influence how clonotypes are shared among donors.

Assay used: immunoSEQ multiplex PCR; TCRdb lists only in-frame clones, some missing. The sample has some 680,000 clones; about three quarters are singletons. To note about this clone: Its antigen is as yet unknown.

The germline CDR1 and CDR2 sequences are SGHRS and YFSETQ. The CDR3 runs 14 residues. The V gene lost 4 bases and the J gene lost 2 bases, with 9 bases spanning the gap. This sequence was found in a woman in her twenties or thirties in good health. Material for sequencing was memory CD4+ T cells sorted from blood. The sample's subset: CD45RA-negative fraction. V and J are TRBV5-1 and TRBJ2-2, with D maybe TRBD2 (6 bases). CDR3 amino acids: CASSASENTGELFF. Written as DNA, the CDR3 is TGCGCCAGCAGCGCTAGCGAAAACACCGGGGAGCTGTTTTTT.